This T cell receptor beta chain was retrieved from a study of regulatory T cells in long-lasting Graves disease. The study, taken as a whole, reports: Lower TCR diversity was seen in persistent Graves' patients than in newly diagnosed ones.

Construction of the TCR beta libraries employed iRepertoire HTBI primers in conjunction with Arm-PCR of CDR3 regions. TCRdb reanalysed the multiplex PCR reads using MiXCR and keeps one entry per CDR3 protein. The sample lists 700,000 or so distinct CDR3 sequences, around 32% seen once, with roughly 41% in the top ten. The J segment lost 0 bases and the V segment lost 6 bases, leaving 5 bases of the junction unmatched. This CDR3 contains 16 residues. This clonotype was detected many times. Its antigen remains unidentified. Regarding time point: persistent/refractory GD, antithyroid drugs over 5 years with positive TRAb. RNA isolated from PBMCs was used to make the TCR library. Blood from the periphery, 8 to 9.5 milliliters in all, was drawn into EDTA tubes.

V and J are TRBV12-3 or TRBV12-4 and TRBJ1-5; the match to TRBD1 covers 10 bases. Sequencing was performed on peripheral blood mononuclear cells (PBMCs), taken when the disease was refractory, from a patient treated with antithyroid drugs. The clonotype comes from a female donor with Graves disease. CDR3: CASSSGTGASNQPQHF. DNA of the CDR3: TGTGCCAGCAGCTCCGGGACAGGGGCTAGCAATCAGCCCCAGCATTTT.